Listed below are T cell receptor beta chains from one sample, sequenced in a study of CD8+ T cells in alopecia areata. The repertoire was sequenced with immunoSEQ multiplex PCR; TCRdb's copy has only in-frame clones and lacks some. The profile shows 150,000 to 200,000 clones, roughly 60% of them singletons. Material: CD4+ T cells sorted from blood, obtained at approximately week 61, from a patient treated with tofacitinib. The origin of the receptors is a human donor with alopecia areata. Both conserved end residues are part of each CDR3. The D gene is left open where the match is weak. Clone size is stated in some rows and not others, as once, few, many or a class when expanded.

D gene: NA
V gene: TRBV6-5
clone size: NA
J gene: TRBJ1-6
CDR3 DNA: TGTGCCAGCAGCCCCAGACAGGCGGGGATGTCACCCCTCCACTTT
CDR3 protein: CASSPRQAGMSPLHF

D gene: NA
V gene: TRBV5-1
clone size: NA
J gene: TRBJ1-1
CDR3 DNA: TGCGCCAGCAGCTTGGAATATGCGAGCACTGAAGCTTTCTTT
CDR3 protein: CASSLEYASTEAFF

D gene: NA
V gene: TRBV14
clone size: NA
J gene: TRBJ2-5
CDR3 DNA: TGTGCCAGCAGCCAAGCAGGGCCACGCCAAGAGACCCAGTACTTC
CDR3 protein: CASSQAGPRQETQYF

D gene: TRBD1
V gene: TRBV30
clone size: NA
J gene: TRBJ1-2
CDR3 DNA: TGTGCCTGGGGGGACAGGGGAGACTATGGCTACACCTTC
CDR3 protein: CAWGDRGDYGYTF

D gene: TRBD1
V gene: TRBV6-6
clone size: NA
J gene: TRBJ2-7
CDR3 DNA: TGTGCCAGCAGACAGGGGAACTACGAGCAGTACTTC
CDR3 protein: CASRQGNYEQYF

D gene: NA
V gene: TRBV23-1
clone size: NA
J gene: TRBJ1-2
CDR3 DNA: TGCGCCAGCAGTCAATCTAACACAGGGATCGGTGGCTACACCTTC
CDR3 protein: CASSQSNTGIGGYTF

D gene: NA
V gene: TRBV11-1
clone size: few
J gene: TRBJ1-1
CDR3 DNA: TGTGCCAGCAGCTCCGGGACCCAAGCTTTCTTT
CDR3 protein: CASSSGTQAFF

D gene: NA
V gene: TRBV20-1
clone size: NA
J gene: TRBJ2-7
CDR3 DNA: TGCAGTGCTAGTGCATCCTACGAGCAGTACTTC
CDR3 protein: CSASASYEQYF

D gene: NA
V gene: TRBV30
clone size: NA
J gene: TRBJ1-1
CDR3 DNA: TGTGCCTGGAAAGAATGGATGAACACTGAAGCTTTCTTT
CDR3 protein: CAWKEWMNTEAFF

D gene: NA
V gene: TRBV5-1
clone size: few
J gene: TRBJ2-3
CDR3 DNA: TGCGCCAGCAGCCGATCAGATACGCAGTATTTT
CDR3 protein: CASSRSDTQYF